These 30 T cell receptor beta chains came from one sample sequenced in a study of OX40 agonist ivuxolimab in advanced cancers. Sequencing used immunoSEQ multiplex PCR; TCRdb keeps in-frame clones, though not all of them. The sample lists around 67,000 clones; about 90% were seen once. Source: CD4+ or CD8+ T cells sorted from blood, taken in a trial of the OX40 agonist ivuxolimab. These receptors all come from an adult with an advanced solid tumor such as melanoma, head and neck, liver or kidney cancer.

This chain joins TRBV9 and TRBJ2-7, with no clear D. The germline V and J ends were trimmed by 0 bases and 1 base, with 8 bases remaining between them. The CDR3 is 14 amino acids. Germline V CDR1 and CDR2: SGDLS, YYNGEE. The CDR3 coding sequence is TGTGCCAGCAGCGTAGACCGCCAGTCCTACGAGCAGTACTTC. This encodes CASSVDRQSYEQYF. Variable domain in full (rest from reference TRBV9 and TRBJ2-7): DSGVTQTPKHLITATGQRVTLRCSPRSGDLSVYWYQQSLDQGLQFLIQYYNGEERAKGNILERFSAQQFPDLHSELNLSSLELGDSALYFCASSVDRQSYEQYFGPGTRLTVT.

This chain joins TRBV6-1 and TRBJ1-1; a possible D gene is TRBD1 (5 bases). The V and J ends lost 7 bases and 2 bases respectively, with 17 bases between them. This CDR3 spans 15 amino acids. Looked up from germline, CDR1 is MNHNS and CDR2 is SASEGT. CDR3 nucleotides: TGTGCCAGCAAACAGGTAGATGGGTTTAACACTGAAGCTTTCTTT. Residues: CASKQVDGFNTEAFF.

The chain employs TRBV7-9 and TRBJ2-3, with TRBD2 matching over 16 bases. The CDR3 consists of 18 residues. Germline V gene data show CDR1 as SEHNR and CDR2 as FQNEAQ (reference sequence). V lost 5 bases to trimming and J lost 2 bases; unmatched junction nucleotides: 7. CDR3 in amino acids: CASSPGGTSGRDTDTQYF. CDR3 DNA sequence: TGTGCCAGCAGCCCAGGTGGGACTAGCGGGAGGGACACAGATACGCAGTATTTT. Drawing the rest from reference TRBV7-9 and TRBJ2-3, the complete variable domain is DTGVSQNPRHKITKRGQNVTFRCDPISEHNRLYWYRQTLGQGPEFLTYFQNEAQLEKSRLLSDRFSAERPKGSFSTLEIQRTEQGDSAMYLCASSPGGTSGRDTDTQYFGPGTRLTVL.

The chain is built from TRBV30 and TRBJ2-2; D is tentatively TRBD1 or TRBD2 (5 bases each). Trimming cost V 3 bases and J 2 bases, with 10 bases left between them. This CDR3 spans 14 amino acids. Germline V gene data show CDR1 as GTSNPN and CDR2 as SVGIG (reference sequence). The CDR3 reads CAWSLGPNTGELFF. In nucleotides, the CDR3 is TGTGCCTGGAGCCTGGGACCAAACACCGGGGAGCTGTTTTTT.

The rearrangement joins TRBV29-1 to TRBJ2-3; TRBD1 might be the D (6 bases). Germline V lookup: CDR1 SQVTM, CDR2 ANQGSEA. V was shortened by 4 bases and J by 6 bases, with 20 bases between the two germline ends. The CDR3 is 15 residues long. The CDR3 protein is CSVVLQAGASDTQYF. The CDR3 DNA reads as TGCAGCGTTGTACTACAGGCAGGGGCGTCTGATACGCAGTATTTT.

The gene calls are TRBV9 and TRBJ1-3, with TRBD1 matching 9 bases. CDR3 size: 15 residues. V shed 0 bases and J 9 bases; nucleotides not matched to a gene: 7. The germline gives CDR1 SGDLS, CDR2 YYNGEE. In DNA, the CDR3 is TGTGCCAGCAGCGTAGAGGGACAGGGAGTAGGCACCATATATTTT. It is translated as CASSVEGQGVGTIYF.

This clone was observed once. A read error may produce the germline difference seen at one junction end. The genes are TRBV29-1 and TRBJ2-7; D call uncertain. In germline, CDR1 is SQVTM, CDR2 ANQGSEA. The length of the CDR3 is 11 residues. CDR3: CSVEDRKGTNF. CDR3 in DNA: TGCAGCGTTGAAGATCGGAAGGGCACTAACTTC.

V gene TRBV19 combines with J gene TRBJ2-3; TRBD2 agrees at 10 bases. Germline CDR1 is LNHDA and CDR2 is SQIVND (reference sequence). The CDR3 consists of 18 residues. The V gene end was trimmed by 5 bases and the J gene end by 5 bases; junction bases not matched to a gene: 16. DNA for the CDR3: TGTGCCAGTAGTTCATCACAGCGGGGGGGGCTAAAGAGAGATACGCAGTATTTT. This translates into CASSSSQRGGLKRDTQYF.

The rearrangement links TRBV30 to TRBJ1-2, with D tentatively TRBD1 (5 bases). V dropped 5 bases and J dropped 6 bases, with 13 bases sitting between them. CDR3 length: 12 amino acids. Germline loops: CDR1 GTSNPN, CDR2 SVGIG (reference sequence). The CDR3 loop reads CAWAQGTDGYTF. The CDR3 DNA sequence: TGTGCCTGGGCCCAGGGAACGGATGGCTACACCTTC.

This clone was detected only once. The V gene is TRBV29-1, the J gene TRBJ2-7; 8 bases match TRBD2. The germline gives CDR1 SQVTM, CDR2 ANQGSEA. The CDR3 has 13 amino acids. Trimming at V came to 1 base and at J to 4 bases, leaving 3 bases not matched to a gene. DNA for the CDR3: TGCAGCGTTGAAGGACTAGCGTCATACGAGCAGTACTTC. Protein: CSVEGLASYEQYF.

The V call is TRBV4-1, the J call TRBJ1-2; 10 nucleotides agree with TRBD1. This CDR3 region has 18 residues. Germline-derived CDR1 and CDR2 are MGHRA and YSYEKL. Trimming at V came to 0 bases and at J to 4 bases, leaving 11 bases not matched to a gene. This CDR3 is CASSQDTMGQGIFYGYTF. CDR3 nucleotide sequence: TGCGCCAGCAGCCAAGATACTATGGGACAGGGGATTTTCTATGGCTACACCTTC.

This chain connects TRBV18 to TRBJ2-5; TRBD1 matches at 7 bases. V lost 3 bases, J lost 2 bases, and 3 bases stayed unmatched. Germline lookup yields CDR1 KGHSH and CDR2 LQKENI. The CDR3 totals 14 residues. The CDR3 sequence is CASSPNRGQETQYF. The DNA for the CDR3 is TGTGCCAGCTCACCTAACAGGGGACAAGAGACCCAGTACTTC.

The chain carries TRBV5-6 and TRBJ1-4, with D possibly matching TRBD1 (5 bases). The CDR3 covers 15 residues. V was cut by 4 bases and J by 6 bases, with 16 bases left in between. The germline gives CDR1 SGHDT, CDR2 YYEEEE. CDR3 amino acids: CASSPTGTQDEKLFF. CDR3 nucleotide sequence: TGTGCCAGCAGCCCGACCGGGACGCAGGATGAAAAACTGTTTTTT.

The rearrangement links TRBV5-1 to TRBJ2-1; D not resolved. The V and J ends lost 0 bases and 1 base respectively, with 11 bases between them. Germline V lookup: CDR1 SGHRS, CDR2 YFSETQ. This CDR3 region has 16 residues. CDR3 sequence: CASSLEPVGSYNEQFF. The CDR3 coding sequence is TGCGCCAGCAGCTTGGAACCTGTGGGGTCCTACAATGAGCAGTTCTTC.

CDR3 amino acids: CASSLRQENSPLHF. The CDR3 DNA reads TGTGCCAGCAGCTTACGTCAGGAGAATTCACCCCTCCACTTT. This chain joins TRBV7-9 and TRBJ1-6, with D uncertain. There are 14 residues in the CDR3. The V gene lost 2 bases and the J gene lost 7 bases, with 9 bases spanning the gap. Germline CDR1 and CDR2: SEHNR and FQNEAQ (reference sequence).

The chain recombines TRBV28 with TRBJ2-4; 10 bases match TRBD2. Germline CDR1 is MDHEN and CDR2 is SYDVKM. CDR3 size: 16 residues. V gave up 3 bases and J gave up 4 bases; unmatched junction bases: 6. The CDR3 region has the DNA TGTGCCAGCAGTTTCTCTAGCGGGAGTAAAAAAAACATTCAGTACTTC. It specifies CASSFSSGSKKNIQYF.

The gene calls are TRBV25-1 and TRBJ2-5, with 10 bases matching TRBD2. V dropped 1 base and J dropped 3; count of bases not matched to a gene: 11. The CDR3 has 18 residues. The germline V gene has CDR1 MGHDK and CDR2 SYGVNS. The CDR3 protein is CASSEFGFRTSGEETQYF. DNA for the CDR3: TGTGCCAGCAGTGAATTCGGGTTCAGGACTAGCGGAGAAGAGACCCAGTACTTC.

The rearrangement links TRBV14 to TRBJ2-3, with a tentative D call TRBD2 (7 bases). The CDR3 consists of 16 residues. From germline, CDR1 is SGHDN and CDR2 FVKESK. Trimming stripped 0 bases from V and 2 bases from J, with 12 bases between. CDR3 nucleotide sequence: TGTGCCAGCAGCCAAGACCCGGGGGGCATCACAGATACGCAGTATTTT. The encoded protein is CASSQDPGGITDTQYF.

The rearrangement uses TRBV11-1 and TRBJ2-1; no clear D gene. V lost 5 bases and J 9 bases, leaving 14 bases between the germline ends. Germline assignment: CDR1 SGHAT and CDR2 FQDESV (reference sequence). The CDR3 runs to 13 residues. CDR3 bases: TGTGCCAGCAGCCCCGAGGTAGGGTTTGAGCAGTTCTTC. Translating gives CASSPEVGFEQFF.

The J gene is TRBJ1-1, the V gene TRBV19; TRBD1 aligns across 7 bases. Germline values: CDR1 LNHDA, CDR2 SQIVND (reference sequence). Trimming at V came to 1 base and at J to 0 bases, leaving 8 bases not matched to a gene. The CDR3 is 17 residues long. CDR3 nucleotide sequence: TGTGCCAGTAGTATAGTAAGGGGGCCACGGGTGAACACTGAAGCTTTCTTT. Its translation: CASSIVRGPRVNTEAFF.

The genes are TRBV7-9 and TRBJ1-1; D uncertain. Germline V gene lookup returns CDR1 SEHNR and CDR2 FQNEAQ (reference sequence). Deletions cut 5 bases from V and 1 base from J, with 8 bases between. The CDR3 covers 13 residues. CDR3 region: CASSPGPNTEAFF. The CDR3 DNA follows: TGTGCCAGCAGCCCCGGCCCGAACACTGAAGCTTTCTTT.

The rearrangement links TRBV10-3 to TRBJ2-2; TRBD1 agrees at 12 bases. Trimming took 8 bases from V and 4 from J; bases not matched to a gene: 2. Germline V gene data show CDR1 as ENHRY and CDR2 as SYGVKD. The CDR3 spans 14 residues. In DNA form, the CDR3 reads TGTGCCATCGGGGGACAGGGGGCCACCGGGGAGCTGTTTTTT. It yields the protein CAIGGQGATGELFF.

The rearrangement joins TRBV27 to TRBJ1-1; 7 positions agree with TRBD1. Germline V gives CDR1 MNHEY, CDR2 SMNVEV (reference sequence). V shed 6 bases and J 3 bases; nucleotides not matched to a gene: 13. The CDR3 is 16 amino acids. As DNA, the CDR3 is TGTGCCAGCAGAAGACCGACAGGGAACGTGGACACTGAAGCTTTCTTT. Translated: CASRRPTGNVDTEAFF.

V gene TRBV5-4 combines with J gene TRBJ2-2; 8 bases fit TRBD1. The germline V gene has CDR1 SGHNT and CDR2 YYREEE (reference sequence). V gave up 0 bases and J gave up 8 bases; unmatched junction bases: 6. The CDR3 is made up of 15 amino acids. CDR3: CASSLGQGRSGELFF. Here the CDR3 DNA reads TGTGCCAGCAGCTTGGGACAGGGGCGGTCGGGGGAGCTGTTTTTT.

This clone has just a few counts. An end of the junction does not agree with germline; a read error may underlie this. The chain recombines TRBV11-1 with TRBJ1-1; 7 bases fit TRBD1. CDR3 size: 13 residues. Germline loops: CDR1 SGHAT, CDR2 FQDESV (reference sequence). DNA of the CDR3: TGTGCCAGCACCTTAGACAGGGACACTGAAGCTTTCTTT. Its translation: CASTLDRDTEAFF. Looking up the rest from reference TRBV11-1 and TRBJ1-1 gives the full variable domain: EAEVAQSPRYKITEKSQAVAFWCDPISGHATLYWYRQILGQGPELLVQFQDESVVDDSQLPKDRFSAERLKGVDSTLKIQPAELGDSAMYLCASTLDRDTEAFFGQGTRLTVV.

This chain links TRBV7-2 with TRBJ2-3, with 7 bases lining up with TRBD2. The germline gives CDR1 SGHTA, CDR2 FQGNSA. V was clipped by 4 bases and J by 5 bases; unmatched bases: 12. The CDR3 is made up of 16 amino acids. CDR3 DNA sequence: TGTGCCAGCAGCTGGGAGGTACAGCGGGGTGTAGATACGCAGTATTTT. Protein sequence: CASSWEVQRGVDTQYF.

The chain combines TRBV18 with TRBJ2-5; 9 bases agree with TRBD2. This CDR3 comprises 16 residues. Germline CDR1 reads KGHSH; CDR2 reads LQKENI. The V segment lost 1 base and the J segment 2 bases; nucleotides outside the gene matches: 5. This chain's CDR3 is CASSPLSGGRQETQYF. The CDR3 DNA is TGTGCCAGCTCACCACTTAGCGGGGGCCGACAAGAGACCCAGTACTTC.

A note on this clone: This specimen includes other DNA sequences encoding the same CDR3. The chain links TRBV6-5 to TRBJ1-5, with D possibly being TRBD1 (6 bases). The V gene's germline CDR1 is MNHEY and CDR2 SVGAGI. The V gene lost 2 bases and the J gene lost 4 bases, with 6 bases spanning the gap. The CDR3 has 13 amino acids. The CDR3: CASSYDRNQPQHF. CDR3 DNA sequence: TGTGCCAGCAGTTACGACAGGAATCAGCCCCAGCATTTT.

The chain is built from TRBV9 and TRBJ1-6; TRBD1 is a possible D gene (5 bases). This CDR3 is built from 14 residues. Per germline, CDR1 SGDLS and CDR2 YYNGEE. V lost 3 bases and J 10 bases, leaving 14 bases between the germline ends. CDR3 in amino acids: CASSARDSGSPLHF. In DNA form, the CDR3 reads TGTGCCAGCAGCGCCAGGGACTCAGGCTCACCCCTCCACTTT.

V usage is TRBV7-2 and J usage is TRBJ2-2, with unresolved D. Trimming stripped 4 bases from V and 4 bases from J, with 7 bases between. Germline values: CDR1 SGHTA, CDR2 FQGNSA. The CDR3 totals 13 residues. CDR3: CASSSLSTGELFF. The CDR3 coding sequence is TGTGCCAGCAGCTCCCTTAGCACCGGGGAGCTGTTTTTT.